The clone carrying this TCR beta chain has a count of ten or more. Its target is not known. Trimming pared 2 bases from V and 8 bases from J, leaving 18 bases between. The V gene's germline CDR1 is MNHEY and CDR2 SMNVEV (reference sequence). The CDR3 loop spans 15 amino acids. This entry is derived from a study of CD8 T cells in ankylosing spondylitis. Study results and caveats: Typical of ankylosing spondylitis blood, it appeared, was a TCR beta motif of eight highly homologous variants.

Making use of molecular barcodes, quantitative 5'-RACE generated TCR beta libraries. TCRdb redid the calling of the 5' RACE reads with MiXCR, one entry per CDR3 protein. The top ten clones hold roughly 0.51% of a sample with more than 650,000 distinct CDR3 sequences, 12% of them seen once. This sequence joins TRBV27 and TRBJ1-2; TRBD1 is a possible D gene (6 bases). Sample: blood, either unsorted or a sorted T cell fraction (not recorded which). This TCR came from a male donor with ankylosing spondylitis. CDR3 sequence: CASSLRGQPLRGYTF. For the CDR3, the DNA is TGTGCCAGCAGTTTACGCGGACAGCCCCTACGGGGCTACACCTTC.